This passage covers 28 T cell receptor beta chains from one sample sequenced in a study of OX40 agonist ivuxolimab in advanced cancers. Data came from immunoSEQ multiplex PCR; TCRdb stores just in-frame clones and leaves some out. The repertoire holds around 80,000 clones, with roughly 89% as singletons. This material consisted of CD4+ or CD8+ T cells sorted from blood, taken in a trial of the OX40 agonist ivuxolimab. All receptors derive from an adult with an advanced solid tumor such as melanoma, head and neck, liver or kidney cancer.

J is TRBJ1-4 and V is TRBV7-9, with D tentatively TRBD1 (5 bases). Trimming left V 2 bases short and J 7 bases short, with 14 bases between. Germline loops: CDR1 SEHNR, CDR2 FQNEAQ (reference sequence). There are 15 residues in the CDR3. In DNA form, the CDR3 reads TGTGCCAGCAGCTTAAGCCAGGGAGGCGCTGAAAAACTGTTTTTT. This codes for CASSLSQGGAEKLFF.

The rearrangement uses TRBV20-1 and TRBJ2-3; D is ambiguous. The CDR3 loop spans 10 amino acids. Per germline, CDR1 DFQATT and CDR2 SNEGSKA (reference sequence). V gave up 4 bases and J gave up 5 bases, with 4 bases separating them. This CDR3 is CSATEDTQYF. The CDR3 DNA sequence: TGCAGTGCTACAGAAGATACGCAGTATTTT.

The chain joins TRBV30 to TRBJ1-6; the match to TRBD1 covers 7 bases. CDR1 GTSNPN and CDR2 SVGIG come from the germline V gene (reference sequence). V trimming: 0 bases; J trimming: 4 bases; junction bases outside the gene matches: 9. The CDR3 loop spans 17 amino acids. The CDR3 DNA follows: TGTGCCTGGAGTGTGGGGAGAGGGACAGATTATAATTCACCCCTCCACTTT. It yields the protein CAWSVGRGTDYNSPLHF. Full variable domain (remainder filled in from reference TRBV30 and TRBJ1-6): SQTIHQWPATLVQPVGSPLSLECTVEGTSNPNLYWYRQAAGRGLQLLFYSVGIGQISSEVPQNLSASRPQDRQFILSSKKLLLSDSGFYLCAWSVGRGTDYNSPLHFGNGTRLTVT.

CDR3 residues: CASSFFGDTEAFF. For the CDR3, the DNA is TGCGCCAGCAGCTTTTTTGGCGACACTGAAGCTTTCTTT. The rearrangement uses TRBV5-1 and TRBJ1-1; D ambiguous. Germline assignment: CDR1 SGHRS and CDR2 YFSETQ. The CDR3 is 13 residues long. V lost 2 bases to trimming and J lost 3 bases, with 8 bases between them.

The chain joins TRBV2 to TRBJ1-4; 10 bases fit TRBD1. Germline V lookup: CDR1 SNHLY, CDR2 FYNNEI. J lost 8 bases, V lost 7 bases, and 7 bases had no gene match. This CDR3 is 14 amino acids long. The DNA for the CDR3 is TGTGCCAGCACCAGGAGGACAGGGGGGGAAAAACTGTTTTTT. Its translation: CASTRRTGGEKLFF.

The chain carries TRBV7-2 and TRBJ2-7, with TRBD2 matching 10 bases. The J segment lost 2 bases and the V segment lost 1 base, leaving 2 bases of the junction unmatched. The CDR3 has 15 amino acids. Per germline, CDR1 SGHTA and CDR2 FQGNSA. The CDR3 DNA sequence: TGTGCCAGCAGCTTAGGCCTAGCGGGGGCCTACGAGCAGTACTTC. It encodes CASSLGLAGAYEQYF.

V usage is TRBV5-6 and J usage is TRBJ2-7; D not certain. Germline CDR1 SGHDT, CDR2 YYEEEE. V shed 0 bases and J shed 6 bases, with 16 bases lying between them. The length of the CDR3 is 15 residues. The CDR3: CASSLAVGIAGEQYF. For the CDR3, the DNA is TGTGCCAGCAGCTTGGCCGTGGGAATCGCAGGCGAGCAGTACTTC. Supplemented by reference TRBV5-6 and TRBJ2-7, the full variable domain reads DAGVTQSPTHLIKTRGQQVTLRCSPKSGHDTVSWYQQALGQGPQFIFQYYEEEERQRGNFPDRFSGHQFPNYSSELNVNALLLGDSALYLCASSLAVGIAGEQYFGPGTRLTVT.

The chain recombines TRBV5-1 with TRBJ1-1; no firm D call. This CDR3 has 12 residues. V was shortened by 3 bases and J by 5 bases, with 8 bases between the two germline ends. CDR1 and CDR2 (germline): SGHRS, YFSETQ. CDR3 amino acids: CASSSGGTEAFF. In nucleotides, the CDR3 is TGCGCCAGCAGCTCGGGAGGGACTGAAGCTTTCTTT. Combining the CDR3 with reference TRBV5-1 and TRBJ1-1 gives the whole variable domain KAGVTQTPRYLIKTRGQQVTLSCSPISGHRSVSWYQQTPGQGLQFLFEYFSETQRNKGNFPGRFSGRQFSNSRSEMNVSTLELGDSALYLCASSSGGTEAFFGQGTRLTVV.

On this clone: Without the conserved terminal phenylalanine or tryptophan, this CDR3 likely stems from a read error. The CDR3 sequence: CASSEGQGYGYTL. The CDR3 DNA reads as TGTGCCAGCAGTGAGGGACAGGGCTACGGCTACACCCTC. The V and J genes are TRBV6-4 and TRBJ1-2; 9 bases fit TRBD1. The germline gives CDR1 MRHNA, CDR2 SNTAGT. This CDR3 contains 13 residues. With 3 bases clipped from V and 8 bases from J, the junction kept 4 bases outside the gene matches.

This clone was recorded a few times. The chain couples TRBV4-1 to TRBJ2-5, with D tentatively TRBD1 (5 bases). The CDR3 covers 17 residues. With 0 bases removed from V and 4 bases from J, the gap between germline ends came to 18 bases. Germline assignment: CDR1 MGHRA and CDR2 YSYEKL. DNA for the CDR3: TGCGCCAGCAGCCAAGATCCGAAGGGGCGCCCATTAGAGACCCAGTACTTC. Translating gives CASSQDPKGRPLETQYF.

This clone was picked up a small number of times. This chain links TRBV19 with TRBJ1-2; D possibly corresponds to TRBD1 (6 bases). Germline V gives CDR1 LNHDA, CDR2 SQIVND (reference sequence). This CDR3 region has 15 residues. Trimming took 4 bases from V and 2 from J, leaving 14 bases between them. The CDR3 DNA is TGTGCCAGTAGTAGGGGGCCAGGGACCAACTATGGCTACACCTTC. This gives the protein CASSRGPGTNYGYTF.

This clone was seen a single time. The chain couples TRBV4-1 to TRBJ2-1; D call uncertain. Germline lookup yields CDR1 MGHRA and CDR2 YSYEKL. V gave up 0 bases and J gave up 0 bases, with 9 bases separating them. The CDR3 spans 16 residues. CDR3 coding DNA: TGCGCCAGCAGCCAAGATGTAGATAGCTCCTACAATGAGCAGTTCTTC. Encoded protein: CASSQDVDSSYNEQFF.

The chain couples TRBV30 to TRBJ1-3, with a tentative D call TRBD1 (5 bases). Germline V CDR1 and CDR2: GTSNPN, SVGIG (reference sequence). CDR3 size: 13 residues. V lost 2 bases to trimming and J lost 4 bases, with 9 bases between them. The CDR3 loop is CAWSTTVGNTIYF. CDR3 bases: TGTGCCTGGAGTACGACAGTCGGAAACACCATATATTTT.

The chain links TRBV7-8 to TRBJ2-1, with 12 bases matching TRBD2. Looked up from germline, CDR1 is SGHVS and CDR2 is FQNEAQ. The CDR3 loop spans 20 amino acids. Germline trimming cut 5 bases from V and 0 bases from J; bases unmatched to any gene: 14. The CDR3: CASSPTRRTSGNSSYNEQFF. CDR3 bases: TGTGCCAGCAGCCCAACAAGGCGGACTAGCGGGAACAGCTCCTACAATGAGCAGTTCTTC.

DNA for the CDR3: TGTGCCAGCAGCTTAGAGGGTAGGGATGGTGAAAAACTGTTTTTT. As protein: CASSLEGRDGEKLFF. The chain joins TRBV7-9 to TRBJ1-4, with no clear D. V was clipped by 1 base and J by 7 bases, with 13 bases between them. This CDR3 spans 15 amino acids. Germline V gives CDR1 SEHNR, CDR2 FQNEAQ (reference sequence).

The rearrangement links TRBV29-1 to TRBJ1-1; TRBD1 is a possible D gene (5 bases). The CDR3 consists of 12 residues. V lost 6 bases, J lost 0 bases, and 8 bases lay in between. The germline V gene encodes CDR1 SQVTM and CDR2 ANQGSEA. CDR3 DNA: TGCAGCGTGAAGGGGATGAACACTGAAGCTTTCTTT. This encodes CSVKGMNTEAFF.

Here the CDR3 reads CASSLGGQGQPQHF. In nucleotides, the CDR3 is TGTGCCAGCTCCCTAGGGGGGCAGGGTCAGCCCCAGCATTTT. The chain employs TRBV18 and TRBJ1-5; D possibly corresponds to TRBD1 (6 bases). The CDR3 runs 14 residues. Trimming cost V 6 bases and J 6 bases, with 15 bases left between them. Germline V gives CDR1 KGHSH, CDR2 LQKENI.

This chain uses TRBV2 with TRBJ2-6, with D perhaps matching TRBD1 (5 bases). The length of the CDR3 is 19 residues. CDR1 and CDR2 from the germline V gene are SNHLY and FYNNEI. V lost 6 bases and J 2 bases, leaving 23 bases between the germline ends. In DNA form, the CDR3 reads TGTGCCAGCAGAGGTCCTAACAGGAATAAACCGACTGGGGCCAACGTCCTGACTTTC. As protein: CASRGPNRNKPTGANVLTF.

CDR3 DNA sequence: TGTGCCAGTAAGAGGCAGCGGACTAATGAAAAACTGTTTTTT. Translated: CASKRQRTNEKLFF. J is TRBJ1-4 and V is TRBV19; D ambiguous. The CDR3 consists of 14 residues. V gave up 7 bases and J gave up 2 bases, with 11 bases separating them. The germline V gene has CDR1 LNHDA and CDR2 SQIVND (reference sequence).

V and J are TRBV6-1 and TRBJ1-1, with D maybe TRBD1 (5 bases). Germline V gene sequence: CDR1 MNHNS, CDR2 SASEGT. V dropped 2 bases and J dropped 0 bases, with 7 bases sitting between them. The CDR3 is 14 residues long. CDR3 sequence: CASSEQGLNTEAFF. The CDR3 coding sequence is TGTGCCAGCAGTGAACAGGGTTTGAACACTGAAGCTTTCTTT.

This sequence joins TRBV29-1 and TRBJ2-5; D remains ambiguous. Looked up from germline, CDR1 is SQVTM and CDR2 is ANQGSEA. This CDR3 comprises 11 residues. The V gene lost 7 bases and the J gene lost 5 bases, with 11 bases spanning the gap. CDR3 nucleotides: TGCAGCGCCAACACCGGGGAGACCCAGTACTTC. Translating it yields CSANTGETQYF.

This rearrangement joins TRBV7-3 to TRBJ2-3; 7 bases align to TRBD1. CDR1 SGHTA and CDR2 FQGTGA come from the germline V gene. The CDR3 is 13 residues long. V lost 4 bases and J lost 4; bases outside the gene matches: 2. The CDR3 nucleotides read TGTGCCAGCAGCTCTACAGGGGCAGATACGCAGTATTTT. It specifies CASSSTGADTQYF.

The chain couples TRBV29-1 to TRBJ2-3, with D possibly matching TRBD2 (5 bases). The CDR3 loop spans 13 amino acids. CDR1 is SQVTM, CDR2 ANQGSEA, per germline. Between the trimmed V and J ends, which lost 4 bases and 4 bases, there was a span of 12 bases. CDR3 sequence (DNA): TGCAGCGTTGCGGGCGGGTCTTCAGATACGCAGTATTTT. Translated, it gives CSVAGGSSDTQYF.

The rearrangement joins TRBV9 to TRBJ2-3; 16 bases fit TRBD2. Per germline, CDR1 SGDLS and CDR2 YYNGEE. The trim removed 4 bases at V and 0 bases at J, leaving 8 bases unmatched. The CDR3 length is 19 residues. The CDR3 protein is CASSFGTSGRAPSTDTQYF. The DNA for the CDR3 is TGTGCCAGCAGCTTCGGGACTAGCGGGAGGGCTCCGAGCACAGATACGCAGTATTTT.

This chain's CDR3 is CASSLGAKSDSPLHF. The CDR3 bases are TGCGCCAGCAGCTTGGGGGCGAAGTCTGATTCACCCCTCCACTTT. V usage is TRBV5-1 and J usage is TRBJ1-6, with unresolved D. The CDR3 length is 15 residues. Germline assignment: CDR1 SGHRS and CDR2 YFSETQ. V was clipped by 0 bases and J by 8 bases, with 12 bases between them.

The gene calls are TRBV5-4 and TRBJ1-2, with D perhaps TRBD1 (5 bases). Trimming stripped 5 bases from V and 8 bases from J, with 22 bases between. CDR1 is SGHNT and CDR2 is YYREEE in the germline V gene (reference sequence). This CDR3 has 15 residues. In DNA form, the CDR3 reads TGTGCCAGCAGACGCCAGGGTAGCGGTCCGGGGGGCTACACCTTC. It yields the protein CASRRQGSGPGGYTF.

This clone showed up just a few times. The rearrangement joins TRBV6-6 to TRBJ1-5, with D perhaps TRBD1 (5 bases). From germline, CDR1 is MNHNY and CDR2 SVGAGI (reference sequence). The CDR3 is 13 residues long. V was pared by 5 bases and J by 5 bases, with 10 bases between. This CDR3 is CASSGVGDQPQHF. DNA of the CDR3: TGTGCCAGCAGTGGAGTAGGGGATCAGCCCCAGCATTTT.

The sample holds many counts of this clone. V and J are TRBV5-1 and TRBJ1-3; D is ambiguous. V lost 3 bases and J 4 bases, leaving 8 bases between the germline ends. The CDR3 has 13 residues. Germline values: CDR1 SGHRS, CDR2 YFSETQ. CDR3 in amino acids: CASSSDQGNTIYF. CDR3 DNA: TGCGCCAGCAGCTCGGATCAGGGAAACACCATATATTTT.